This TCR beta chain was captured by sequencing in a study of T cells in Graves' hyperthyroidism and ophthalmopathy. Study-wide findings and caveats: A model of 13 V-J pairs discriminated ophthalmopathy from stable hyperthyroidism.

CDR1 is SGDLS, CDR2 YYNGEE, per germline. CDR3 length: 15 residues. Trimming shortened V by 1 base and J by 6 bases, and 15 bases separated the two germline ends. This clonotype was found a few times. Its specificity is unknown. Stable disease denoted Graves' hyperthyroidism without ophthalmopathy progression within 18 months. For the diagnoses, clinical symptoms, serum thyroxine and TRAb, thyroid ultrasound and orbital computed tomography were used. The TCR beta CDR3 regions underwent amplification using RNA transcripts as the source. Researchers ran a first-round RT-PCR on the TCR CDR3 using the HTBI primer set. TCRdb re-called the multiplex PCR reads with MiXCR, one entry per CDR3 protein. The sample shows roughly 170,000 distinct CDR3 sequences, over 15% of them seen only once.

The chain combines TRBV9 with TRBJ2-3; D unclear. The sequencing input was blood. The TCR was taken from a woman aged 50 to 60 with Graves' hyperthyroidism. The CDR3 region has the DNA TGTGCCAGCAGCGTATCCTCCCCTATAGGGGATACGCAGTATTTT. This codes for CASSVSSPIGDTQYF.